Each of the 29 T cell receptor beta chains below was sequenced from the same sample in a study of T cell repertoires in cytomegalovirus infection. TCRdb re-analysed the reads in MiXCR, keeping a single row per CDR3 protein. The table has under 600,000 distinct CDR3 sequences, 16% seen once. The sequencing sample was made of CD8+ T cells from PBMCs. The receptors derive from a human donor in good health (CMV status not recorded). Some clones in this sample may be carry-over from other donors' samples.

There are a few counts of this clonotype. The chain uses TRBV12-5 and TRBJ1-1, with 7 bases matching TRBD1. This CDR3 is built from 15 residues. Germline V gene data show CDR1 as LGHNT and CDR2 as FRNRAP. After removal of 1 base from V and 5 bases from J, the junction contained 7 bases not matched to a gene. CDR3 in DNA: TGTGCTAGTGGTTTGGCCTTCAGGGGGGGGACTGAAGCTTTCTTT. This sequence encodes CASGLAFRGGTEAFF.

V usage is TRBV7-4 and J usage is TRBJ2-5; D is ambiguous. The CDR3 consists of 14 residues. The V and J ends lost 0 bases and 4 bases respectively, with 9 bases between them. Germline lookup yields CDR1 SGHVT and CDR2 SQSDAQ. The CDR3 region is CASSLARVRETQYF. The CDR3 bases are TGTGCCAGCAGCTTAGCAAGGGTTAGAGAGACCCAGTACTTC.

The rearrangement links TRBV27 to TRBJ2-5, with D possibly being TRBD2 (5 bases). Per germline, CDR1 MNHEY and CDR2 SMNVEV (reference sequence). V was trimmed by 1 base and J by 2 bases, leaving 17 bases between them. This CDR3 comprises 17 residues. The CDR3 DNA reads as TGTGCCAGCAGTTTATTACCCCCAGGAGGAGATCAAGAGACCCAGTACTTC. Protein: CASSLLPPGGDQETQYF.

Note on this clonotype: One end of the junction does not line up with germline, which may come from a read error. This sequence joins TRBV3-1 and TRBJ2-5; 13 bases are a match to TRBD2. This CDR3 contains 21 residues. CDR1 is LGHDT, CDR2 YNNKEL, per germline (reference sequence). The CDR3 nucleotides read TGTGCCAGCAGACAAGGGTTCGCACTTGGACTAGCGGGAGTTAACAGAGAGACCCAGTACTTC. Translation: CASRQGFALGLAGVNRETQYF.

Points on this clonotype: A clone one base away is much larger, so this may be a read error. The chain has TRBV27 and TRBJ2-7; the D gene is possibly TRBD2 (6 bases). The CDR3 contains 15 residues. The V and J ends lost 5 bases and 3 bases respectively, with 17 bases between them. Looked up from germline, CDR1 is MNHEY and CDR2 is SMNVEV (reference sequence). The CDR3 region has the DNA TGTGCCAGCAGTCTCTGGACTAACGGGAGCTACGAGCAGTACTTC. It encodes CASSLWTNGSYEQYF.

This clonotype has ten or more counts. The CDR3 nucleotides read TGTGCCAGCAGCCCACGACGGGGGGGACCCTCCTACGAGCAGTACTTC. The encoded protein is CASSPRRGGPSYEQYF. The J gene is TRBJ2-7, the V gene TRBV7-2, with 8 bases fitting TRBD2. The V gene's germline CDR1 is SGHTA and CDR2 FQGNSA. CDR3 length: 16 residues. V was pared by 5 bases and J by 0 bases, with 9 bases of the junction left unmatched.

In its sample, this clonotype was seen a few times. The V gene is TRBV29-1, the J gene TRBJ2-7; 8 bases fit TRBD2. The CDR3 runs to 13 residues. Germline values: CDR1 SQVTM, CDR2 ANQGSEA. V was pared by 2 bases and J by 7 bases, with 7 bases of the junction left unmatched. CDR3 coding DNA: TGCAGCGTTGAACGCGGGGGGCGGGGTGAGCAGTACTTC. Amino acid sequence: CSVERGGRGEQYF.

This clonotype was counted ten times or more. This chain links TRBV7-2 with TRBJ2-7; possibly TRBD2 for D (5 bases). The CDR3 spans 16 residues. Trimming took off 1 base at V and 2 bases at J, with 15 bases between the two ends. Germline V lookup: CDR1 SGHTA, CDR2 FQGNSA. The CDR3 region is CASSLVSAVTTYEQYF. CDR3 coding DNA: TGTGCCAGCAGCTTAGTATCCGCGGTGACTACCTACGAGCAGTACTTC.

In this sample, this clonotype turned up many times. The chain couples TRBV7-9 to TRBJ2-1, with no clear D. The germline V gene encodes CDR1 SEHNR and CDR2 FQNEAQ (reference sequence). The CDR3 has 14 amino acids. V was clipped by 1 base and J by 4 bases, with 8 bases between them. CDR3 coding DNA: TGTGCCAGCAGCTTAGAGGACGGATACAATGAGCAGTTCTTC. Residues: CASSLEDGYNEQFF.

This clonotype was seen a few times. The junction and the germline gene differ at one end; a read error may be behind it. The gene calls are TRBV5-1 and TRBJ2-7, with 7 bases matching TRBD2. In germline, CDR1 is SGHRS, CDR2 YFSETQ. The CDR3 covers 12 residues. CDR3 coding DNA: TGCGCCAGCAGATTGGGAGGGGACGAGCAGTACTTC. Amino acid sequence: CASRLGGDEQYF.

This clonotype showed up many times. This rearrangement joins TRBV5-5 to TRBJ2-7; D uncertain. CDR3 length: 15 amino acids. CDR1 and CDR2 from the germline V gene are SGHKS and YYEKEE (reference sequence). V was clipped by 0 bases and J by 2 bases, with 12 bases between them. This CDR3 reads CASSLEWQLAYEQYF. The CDR3 DNA sequence: TGTGCCAGCAGCTTGGAATGGCAGTTGGCCTACGAGCAGTACTTC.

This clonotype was counted ten times or more. The chain links TRBV7-9 to TRBJ1-4, with D tentatively TRBD1 (6 bases). Deletions cut 3 bases from V and 0 bases from J, with 11 bases between. Germline V gene sequence: CDR1 SEHNR, CDR2 FQNEAQ (reference sequence). CDR3 length: 16 residues. DNA of the CDR3: TGTGCCAGCAGCTTTGGACAGACTGCAACTAATGAAAAACTGTTTTTT. This codes for CASSFGQTATNEKLFF.

This clonotype was detected many times. The chain recombines TRBV9 with TRBJ2-7; D perhaps matches TRBD1 (6 bases). CDR1 is SGDLS, CDR2 YYNGEE, per germline. V lost 4 bases and J lost 2, with 28 bases in between. The CDR3 has 19 amino acids. The CDR3 here is CASSPPYDRRDSFPYEQYF. In DNA form, the CDR3 reads TGTGCCAGCAGCCCCCCATACGACAGGCGTGATTCCTTTCCCTACGAGCAGTACTTC.

Details on this clonotype: Since a much larger clone is just one base distant, this may be a read error. The chain couples TRBV29-1 to TRBJ2-1, with 10 bases aligning to TRBD2. V dropped 0 bases and J dropped 3; count of bases not matched to a gene: 5. Germline loops: CDR1 SQVTM, CDR2 ANQGSEA. The CDR3 loop spans 16 amino acids. CDR3 in amino acids: CSVEDCPSGSYNEQFF. The CDR3 DNA reads TGCAGCGTTGAAGATTGTCCTAGCGGGAGCTACAATGAGCAGTTCTTC.

This clonotype was seen a few times. This sequence joins TRBV20-1 and TRBJ1-5; 8 nucleotides line up with TRBD1. V trimming: 1 base; J trimming: 0 bases; junction bases outside the gene matches: 5. The CDR3 length is 16 residues. Germline-derived CDR1 and CDR2 are DFQATT and SNEGSKA (reference sequence). The chain's CDR3 is CSARVQGAYSNQPQHF. The CDR3 nucleotides read TGCAGTGCTAGAGTTCAGGGGGCTTATAGCAATCAGCCCCAGCATTTT.

This clonotype turned up a few times. This chain connects TRBV6-6 to TRBJ2-7; a possible D gene is TRBD2 (7 bases). Germline V gene data show CDR1 as MNHNY and CDR2 as SVGAGI (reference sequence). V gave up 7 bases and J gave up 2 bases, with 12 bases separating them. The CDR3 is 13 residues long. The CDR3 protein is CASTRGGTYEQYF. The CDR3 DNA sequence: TGTGCCAGCACCAGGGGAGGGACCTACGAGCAGTACTTC.

Concerning this clonotype itself: This may be a read error: a much more frequent sequence differs by one nucleotide. No conserved phenylalanine or tryptophan is present at the end of the CDR3, so a read error is the likely explanation. V and J are TRBV11-2 and TRBJ2-1, with no clear D. The germline V and J ends were trimmed by 1 base and 2 bases, with 12 bases remaining between them. The germline gives CDR1 SGHAT, CDR2 FQNNGV. There are 16 residues in the CDR3. The CDR3 DNA follows: TGTGCCAGCAGCTTAGCCGTGGTCCTAGCCTACAATGAGCAGTTCTAC. It is translated as CASSLAVVLAYNEQFY.

This clonotype was counted only a few times. This sequence joins TRBV3-1 and TRBJ1-1, with a tentative D call TRBD1 (5 bases). The V end was cut by 5 bases, the J end by 1 base, with 11 bases between. The CDR3 has 14 amino acids. The germline V gene has CDR1 LGHDT and CDR2 YNNKEL (reference sequence). The CDR3, as DNA: TGTGCCAGCAGCATCTTGACAGCGAACACTGAAGCTTTCTTT. Encoded protein: CASSILTANTEAFF.

This clonotype was recorded at least ten times. The chain links TRBV27 to TRBJ2-7; 8 nucleotides line up with TRBD2. CDR3 length equals 15 residues. V lost 5 bases to trimming and J lost 5 bases; unmatched junction nucleotides: 11. Germline assignment: CDR1 MNHEY and CDR2 SMNVEV (reference sequence). In nucleotides, the CDR3 is TGTGCCAGCAGTCAGCTGGGACTAGTAAGGCACGAGCAGTACTTC. It yields the protein CASSQLGLVRHEQYF.

The chain couples TRBV15 to TRBJ2-5, with TRBD2 identical over 12 bases. CDR1 LNHNV and CDR2 YYDKDF come from the germline V gene (reference sequence). The CDR3 is 15 amino acids. The V and J ends lost 4 bases and 6 bases, in that order; junction bases with no gene match: 6. The CDR3, as DNA: TGTGCCACCAGCAAGACTAGCGGGAGTGCCCAGACCCAGTACTTC. Its protein is CATSKTSGSAQTQYF.

The J gene is TRBJ2-7, the V gene TRBV27; D may correspond to TRBD1 or TRBD2 (5 bases each). The CDR3 is 15 amino acids. In germline, CDR1 is MNHEY, CDR2 SMNVEV (reference sequence). V shed 0 bases and J shed 7 bases, with 16 bases lying between them. CDR3 loop: CASSLSPGGGREQYF. The CDR3 DNA is TGTGCCAGCAGTTTATCTCCCGGTGGGGGTCGGGAGCAGTACTTC.

The chain employs TRBV11-2 and TRBJ2-1; TRBD2 might be the D (6 bases). Germline V lookup: CDR1 SGHAT, CDR2 FQNNGV. V dropped 6 bases and J dropped 6 bases, with 21 bases sitting between them. The CDR3 sequence is 16 residues long. This CDR3 is CASSLHSPRGFNEQFF. In DNA form, the CDR3 reads TGTGCCAGCAGTCTTCATTCCCCCCGGGGGTTCAATGAGCAGTTCTTC.

This chain joins TRBV10-3 and TRBJ1-5; D is unclear. The CDR3 loop spans 14 amino acids. Germline CDR1 ENHRY, CDR2 SYGVKD. Trimming stripped 0 bases from V and 4 bases from J, with 7 bases between. The CDR3 protein is CAISESGGNQPQHF. In DNA, the CDR3 is TGTGCCATCAGTGAGTCGGGCGGAAATCAGCCCCAGCATTTT.

The J gene is TRBJ1-2, the V gene TRBV20-1; TRBD1 aligns across 10 bases. Germline lookup yields CDR1 DFQATT and CDR2 SNEGSKA (reference sequence). CDR3 length: 15 amino acids. The V segment lost 0 bases and the J segment 6 bases; nucleotides outside the gene matches: 7. CDR3 in amino acids: CSARDGTGDENGYTF. The CDR3 coding sequence is TGCAGTGCTAGAGATGGGACAGGGGATGAGAATGGCTACACCTTC.

This clonotype showed up just a few times. The rearrangement joins TRBV7-8 to TRBJ1-1, with unresolved D. The CDR3 is 16 residues long. Germline CDR1 reads SGHVS; CDR2 reads FQNEAQ. Trimming took 3 bases from V and 1 from J, leaving 15 bases between them. CDR3: CASSFRARETNTEAFF. In DNA, the CDR3 is TGTGCCAGCAGCTTTAGAGCCCGGGAGACGAACACTGAAGCTTTCTTT.

This clonotype has more than one count but fewer than ten. This rearrangement joins TRBV11-2 to TRBJ2-1; D remains unclear. Trimming stripped 4 bases from V and 3 bases from J, with 10 bases between. The CDR3 length is 14 residues. In germline, CDR1 is SGHAT, CDR2 FQNNGV. CDR3 region: CASSSFEHYNEQFF. For the CDR3, the DNA is TGTGCCAGCAGCTCATTCGAGCACTACAATGAGCAGTTCTTC.

Only one count was recorded for this clonotype. The chain combines TRBV9 with TRBJ2-1, with unresolved D. The V gene lost 0 bases and the J gene lost 3 bases, with 10 bases spanning the gap. Germline V gene data show CDR1 as SGDLS and CDR2 as YYNGEE. The CDR3 extends over 15 amino acids. CDR3 bases: TGTGCCAGCAGCGTAGACGATACTTTCTACAATGAGCAGTTCTTC. It specifies CASSVDDTFYNEQFF. Drawing the rest from reference TRBV9 and TRBJ2-1, the complete variable domain is DSGVTQTPKHLITATGQRVTLRCSPRSGDLSVYWYQQSLDQGLQFLIQYYNGEERAKGNILERFSAQQFPDLHSELNLSSLELGDSALYFCASSVDDTFYNEQFFGPGTRLTVL.

This chain connects TRBV7-9 to TRBJ1-2; the match to TRBD1 covers 7 bases. The CDR3 has 13 residues. CDR1 is SEHNR, CDR2 FQNEAQ, per germline (reference sequence). The J segment lost 4 bases and the V segment lost 5 bases, leaving 4 bases of the junction unmatched. CDR3 sequence reads: CASSQDRIYGYTF. CDR3 bases: TGTGCCAGCAGCCAGGACAGGATCTATGGCTACACCTTC.

This clonotype has a count of ten or more. The chain couples TRBV7-3 to TRBJ2-1, with TRBD1 matching over 8 bases. With V trimmed by 4 bases and J by 4 bases, 9 bases remained unmatched. This CDR3 has 16 amino acids. The germline V gene encodes CDR1 SGHTA and CDR2 FQGTGA. The chain's CDR3 is CASSSPDRDHYNEQFF. CDR3 in DNA: TGTGCCAGCAGCTCACCGGACAGGGACCATTACAATGAGCAGTTCTTC.